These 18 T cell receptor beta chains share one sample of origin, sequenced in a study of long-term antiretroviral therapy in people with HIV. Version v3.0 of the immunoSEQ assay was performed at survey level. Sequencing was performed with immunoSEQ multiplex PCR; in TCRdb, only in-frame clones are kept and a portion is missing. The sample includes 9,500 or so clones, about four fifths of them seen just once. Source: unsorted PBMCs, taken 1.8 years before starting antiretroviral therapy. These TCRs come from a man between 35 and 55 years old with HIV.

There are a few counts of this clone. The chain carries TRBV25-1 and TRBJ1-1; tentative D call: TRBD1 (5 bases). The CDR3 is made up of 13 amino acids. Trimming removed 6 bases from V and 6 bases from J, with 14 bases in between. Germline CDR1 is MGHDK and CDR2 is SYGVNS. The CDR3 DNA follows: TGTGCCAGCAGATGGGAGGGGTCCCCTGAAGCTTTCTTT. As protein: CASRWEGSPEAFF.

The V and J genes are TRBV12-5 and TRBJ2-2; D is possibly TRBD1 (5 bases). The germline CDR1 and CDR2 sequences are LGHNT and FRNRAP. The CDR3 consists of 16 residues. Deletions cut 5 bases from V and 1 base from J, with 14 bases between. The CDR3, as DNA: TGTGCTAGTGGTATGAACAGGCCGCAGAACACCGGGGAGCTGTTTTTT. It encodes CASGMNRPQNTGELFF.

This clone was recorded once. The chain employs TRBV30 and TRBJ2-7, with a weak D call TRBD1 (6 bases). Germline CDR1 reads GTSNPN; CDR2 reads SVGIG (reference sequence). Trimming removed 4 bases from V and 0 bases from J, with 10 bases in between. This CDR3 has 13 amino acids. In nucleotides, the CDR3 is TGTGCCTGGAACCTGGGACACTCCTACGAGCAGTACTTC. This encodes CAWNLGHSYEQYF.

CDR3 DNA sequence: TGTGCCAGCAGTAGGGACCGGAGTGGCTACGAGCAGTACTTC. It specifies CASSRDRSGYEQYF. This chain links TRBV6-1 with TRBJ2-7; D may match TRBD1 or TRBD2 (5 bases each). V shed 5 bases and J shed 3 bases, with 14 bases lying between them. Germline lookup yields CDR1 MNHNS and CDR2 SASEGT. CDR3 length: 14 residues.

In nucleotides, the CDR3 is TGTGCCTGGAGTGTCGGCCGCAGCCTTAACTATGGCTACACCTTC. Its protein product is CAWSVGRSLNYGYTF. The V and J genes are TRBV30 and TRBJ1-2, with D unclear. The germline V gene encodes CDR1 GTSNPN and CDR2 SVGIG (reference sequence). V dropped 0 bases and J dropped 1 base, with 12 bases sitting between them. The CDR3 totals 15 residues.

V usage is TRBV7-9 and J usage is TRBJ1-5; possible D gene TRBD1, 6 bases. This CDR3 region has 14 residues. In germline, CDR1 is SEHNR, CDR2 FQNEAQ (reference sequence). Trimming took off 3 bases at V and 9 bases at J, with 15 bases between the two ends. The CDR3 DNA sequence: TGTGCCAGCAGCTTCCCAGGGGCATCAGGGCCCCAGCATTTT. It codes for CASSFPGASGPQHF.

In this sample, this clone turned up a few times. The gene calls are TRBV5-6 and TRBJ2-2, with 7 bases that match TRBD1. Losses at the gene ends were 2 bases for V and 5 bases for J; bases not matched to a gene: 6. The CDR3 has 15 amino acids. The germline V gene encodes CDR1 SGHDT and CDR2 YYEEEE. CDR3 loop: CASSLIQGETGELFF. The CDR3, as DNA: TGTGCCAGCAGCTTAATCCAGGGGGAAACCGGGGAGCTGTTTTTT.

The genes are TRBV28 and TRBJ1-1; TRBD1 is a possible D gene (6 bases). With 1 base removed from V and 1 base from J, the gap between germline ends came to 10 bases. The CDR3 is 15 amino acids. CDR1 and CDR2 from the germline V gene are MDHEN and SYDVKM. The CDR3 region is CASSLYGRGNTEAFF. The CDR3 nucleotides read TGTGCCAGCAGTTTATACGGCAGGGGGAACACTGAAGCTTTCTTT.

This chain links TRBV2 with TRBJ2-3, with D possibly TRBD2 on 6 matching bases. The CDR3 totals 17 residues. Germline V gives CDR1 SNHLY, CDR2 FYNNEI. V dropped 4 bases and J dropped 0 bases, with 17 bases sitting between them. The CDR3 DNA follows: TGTGCCAGCAGTGGGTCGCGGGACGGTGCTAGCACAGATACGCAGTATTTT. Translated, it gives CASSGSRDGASTDTQYF.

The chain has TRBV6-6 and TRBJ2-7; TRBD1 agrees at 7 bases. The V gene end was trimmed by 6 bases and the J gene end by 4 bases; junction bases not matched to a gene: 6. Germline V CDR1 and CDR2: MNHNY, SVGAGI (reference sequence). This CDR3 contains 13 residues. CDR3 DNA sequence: TGTGCCAGCAGCTTTGACAGGGTGTACGAGCAGTACTTC. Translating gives CASSFDRVYEQYF.

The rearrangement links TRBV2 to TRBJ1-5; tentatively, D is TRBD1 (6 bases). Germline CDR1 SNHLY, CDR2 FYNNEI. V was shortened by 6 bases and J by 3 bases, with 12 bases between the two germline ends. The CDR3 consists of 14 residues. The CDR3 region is CASSPTGYNQPQHF. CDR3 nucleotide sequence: TGTGCCAGCAGCCCAACAGGGTACAATCAGCCCCAGCATTTT.

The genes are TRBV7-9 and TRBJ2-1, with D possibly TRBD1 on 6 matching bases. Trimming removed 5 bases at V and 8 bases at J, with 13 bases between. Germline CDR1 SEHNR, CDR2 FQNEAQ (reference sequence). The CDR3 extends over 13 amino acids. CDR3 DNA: TGTGCCAGCAGCGGTCAGGGGTTCGATGAGCAGTTCTTC. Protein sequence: CASSGQGFDEQFF.

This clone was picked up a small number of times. The CDR3 sequence is CASSDGTDNNEQFF. The CDR3 region has the DNA TGCGCCAGCAGTGACGGGACTGATAACAATGAGCAGTTCTTC. V is TRBV10-1 and J is TRBJ2-1; tentative D call: TRBD2 (6 bases). V lost 3 bases to trimming and J lost 5 bases, with 11 bases between them. Germline loops: CDR1 WNHNN, CDR2 SYGVQD (reference sequence). The CDR3 consists of 14 residues.

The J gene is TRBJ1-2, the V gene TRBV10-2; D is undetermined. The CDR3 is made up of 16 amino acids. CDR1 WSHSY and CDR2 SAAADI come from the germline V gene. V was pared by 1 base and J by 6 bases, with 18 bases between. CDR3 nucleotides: TGCGCCAGCAGTGAGTTTGACTACAAAGGAAGAAATGGCTACACCTTC. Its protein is CASSEFDYKGRNGYTF.

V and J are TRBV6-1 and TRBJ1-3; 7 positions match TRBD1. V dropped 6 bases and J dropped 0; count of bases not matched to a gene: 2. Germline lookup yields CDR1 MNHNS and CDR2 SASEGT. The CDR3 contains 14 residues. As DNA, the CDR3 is TGTGCCAGCAGGGGACAGCTCTCTGGAAACACCATATATTTT. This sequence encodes CASRGQLSGNTIYF.

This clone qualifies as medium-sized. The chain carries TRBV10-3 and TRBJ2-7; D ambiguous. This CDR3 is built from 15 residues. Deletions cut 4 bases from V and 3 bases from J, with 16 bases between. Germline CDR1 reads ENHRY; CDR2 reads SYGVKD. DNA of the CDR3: TGTGCCATCAGTGGATCGGACCAACCGGGCTACGAGCAGTACTTC. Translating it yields CAISGSDQPGYEQYF.

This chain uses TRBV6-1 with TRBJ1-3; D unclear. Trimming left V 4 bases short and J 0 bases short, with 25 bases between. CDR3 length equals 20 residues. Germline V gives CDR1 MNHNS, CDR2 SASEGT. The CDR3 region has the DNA TGTGCCAGCAGTGTATCATACAGTACTGCCCTCTCTCTCTCTGGAAACACCATATATTTT. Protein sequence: CASSVSYSTALSLSGNTIYF.

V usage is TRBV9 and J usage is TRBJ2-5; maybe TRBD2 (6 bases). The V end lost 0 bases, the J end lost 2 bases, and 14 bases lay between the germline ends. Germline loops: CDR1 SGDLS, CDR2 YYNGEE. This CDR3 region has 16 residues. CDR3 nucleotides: TGTGCCAGCAGCGTAGCTCCGGGAGCCGGGCAAGAGACCCAGTACTTC. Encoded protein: CASSVAPGAGQETQYF.